Each of the 9 T cell receptor beta chains below was sequenced from the same sample in a study of T cell changes during pregnancy in multiple sclerosis (dated by TCRdb to the late 2010s). The library was prepared using the immunoSEQ multiplex PCR assay. In its TCRdb copy, this immuneACCESS table keeps in-frame sequences only and misses some clones. Where compared with another copy, unresolved V genes explain less than half of these, and the others have no known cause. This sample lists over 45,000 clones; over 85% were detected once. Clones ranked in the top ten supply roughly 2% of the sample. Material: peripheral blood, obtained in the first trimester of pregnancy. These receptors were obtained from a female donor with multiple sclerosis, enrolled in a pregnancy study.

V usage is TRBV7-9 and J usage is TRBJ2-7; no firm D call. With 5 bases removed from V and 3 bases from J, the gap between germline ends came to 14 bases. Germline V gives CDR1 SEHNR, CDR2 FQNEAQ (reference sequence). CDR3 length equals 14 residues. In DNA form, the CDR3 reads TGTGCCAGCAGCCAGGCGTCGCAGATCTACGAGCAGTACTTC. Protein sequence: CASSQASQIYEQYF.

The chain carries TRBV5-1 and TRBJ2-5, with 7 bases fitting TRBD1. This CDR3 spans 14 amino acids. Germline CDR1 is SGHRS and CDR2 is YFSETQ. J lost 4 bases, V lost 0 bases, and 3 bases had no gene match. CDR3 in DNA: TGCGCCAGCAGCTTGGACAGGGGCGGAGAGACCCAGTACTTC. This translates into CASSLDRGGETQYF.

The J gene is TRBJ1-4, the V gene TRBV30; 7 positions match TRBD1. CDR1 is GTSNPN and CDR2 is SVGIG in the germline V gene (reference sequence). This CDR3 is 12 amino acids long. Unmatched junction bases numbered 5, after V lost 5 bases and J lost 8 bases. CDR3 residues: CAWGRGGEKLFF. DNA for the CDR3: TGTGCCTGGGGCCGAGGGGGCGAAAAACTGTTTTTT.

The chain carries TRBV28 and TRBJ1-2, with a possible D match to TRBD1 (5 bases). V was cut by 5 bases and J by 6 bases, with 16 bases left in between. The CDR3 is 14 amino acids. Germline V gene data show CDR1 as MDHEN and CDR2 as SYDVKM. The CDR3 is CASSQPQGRNGYTF. Here the CDR3 DNA reads TGTGCCAGCAGTCAACCTCAGGGTAGGAATGGCTACACCTTC.

The chain has TRBV5-1 and TRBJ2-3; TRBD1 aligns across 7 bases. Losses at the gene ends were 3 bases for V and 5 bases for J; bases not matched to a gene: 6. Germline-derived CDR1 and CDR2 are SGHRS and YFSETQ. The CDR3 is 14 residues long. Here the CDR3 reads CASSSAQGKDTQYF. The CDR3 region has the DNA TGCGCCAGCAGCTCCGCACAGGGGAAAGATACGCAGTATTTT.

The J gene is TRBJ2-2, the V gene TRBV10-3; 13 nucleotides agree with TRBD2. Trimming took 4 bases from V and 5 from J; bases not matched to a gene: 10. This CDR3 has 18 residues. In germline, CDR1 is ENHRY, CDR2 SYGVKD. The CDR3, as DNA: TGTGCCATCAGTGGACCACCCGGACTAGCGGGGGTTACCGGGGAGCTGTTTTTT. This translates into CAISGPPGLAGVTGELFF.

The count of this clone is one. The chain uses TRBV7-2 and TRBJ2-3, with D possibly matching TRBD1 (6 bases). Between the trimmed V and J ends, which lost 4 bases and 0 bases, there was a span of 8 bases. This CDR3 has 14 residues. CDR1 SGHTA and CDR2 FQGNSA come from the germline V gene. The CDR3 nucleotides read TGTGCCAGCAGCTGGGGGCCTAGCACAGATACGCAGTATTTT. This sequence encodes CASSWGPSTDTQYF.

The chain carries TRBV6-6 and TRBJ1-2; D is possibly TRBD1 (5 bases). V was trimmed by 5 bases and J by 6 bases, leaving 10 bases between them. Germline CDR1 is MNHNY and CDR2 is SVGAGI (reference sequence). The CDR3 runs to 12 residues. The CDR3: CASSQGLDGYTF. CDR3 nucleotide sequence: TGTGCCAGCAGTCAGGGCCTGGATGGCTACACCTTC.

This clone appeared once. This rearrangement joins TRBV11-2 to TRBJ2-1, with TRBD1 matching 7 bases. Trimming removed 3 bases from V and 4 bases from J; junction bases left unmatched: 18. CDR3 size: 19 residues. Germline V lookup: CDR1 SGHAT, CDR2 FQNNGV. CDR3 amino acids: CASSLGRKEAGGSYNEQFF. The CDR3 DNA sequence: TGTGCCAGCAGCTTGGGTAGGAAGGAAGCAGGGGGTTCGTACAATGAGCAGTTCTTC.